A selection of T cell receptor beta chains follows, all from one sample in a study of blood T cell repertoires in COVID-19. Sequencing used immunoSEQ multiplex PCR; TCRdb keeps in-frame clones, though not all of them. The profile covers over 200,000 clones, with nearly 90% appearing a single time and 0.7% taken by the ten largest. The source material was peripheral blood. The source of these receptors is a human donor in a cohort sampled during active COVID-19. CDR3s include the opening cysteine and the closing phenylalanine or tryptophan. Fields, in order: CDR3 DNA, CDR3 protein, D gene, clone size, V gene, J gene. D genes are given only for firm matches. Clone size appears in some rows only: once, few, many, or a class for an expanded clone.

CDR3 DNA: TGTGCCAGCAGTCGCCTCGGGCGACAGCATGGCTACACCTTC
CDR3 protein: CASSRLGRQHGYTF
D gene: .
clone size: .
V gene: TRBV28
J gene: TRBJ1-2

CDR3 DNA: TGCGCCAGCAGCCAAGGCAGGGAGTGGGGGGTAGGAGATACGCAGTATTTT
CDR3 protein: CASSQGREWGVGDTQYF
D gene: .
clone size: .
V gene: TRBV4-3
J gene: TRBJ2-3

CDR3 DNA: TGCGCCAGCAGCCATCCAACTGGGCCCCTTGGGAGGGAGACCCAGTACTTC
CDR3 protein: CASSHPTGPLGRETQYF
D gene: .
clone size: .
V gene: TRBV4-1
J gene: TRBJ2-5

CDR3 DNA: TGTGCCAGCAGCTTGGCAGAGCGGGTGTTGTACGAGCAGTACTTC
CDR3 protein: CASSLAERVLYEQYF
D gene: .
clone size: .
V gene: TRBV5-8
J gene: TRBJ2-7

CDR3 DNA: TGTGCCTGGAGTAGAGGGAATAGCAATCAGCCCCAGCATTTT
CDR3 protein: CAWSRGNSNQPQHF
D gene: .
clone size: .
V gene: TRBV30
J gene: TRBJ1-5

CDR3 DNA: TGTGCCAGCAGTTTAGGGACAGAAGCTAACTATGGCTACACCTTC
CDR3 protein: CASSLGTEANYGYTF
D gene: TRBD1
clone size: .
V gene: TRBV27
J gene: TRBJ1-2

CDR3 DNA: TGTGCCAGCAGTCTTTCTTACGAGCAGTACTTC
CDR3 protein: CASSLSYEQYF
D gene: .
clone size: .
V gene: TRBV7-9
J gene: TRBJ2-7

CDR3 DNA: TGTGCCAGCAGCTTTGAACTAGCGGGAGGTACCGAGCAGTACTTC
CDR3 protein: CASSFELAGGTEQYF
D gene: TRBD2
clone size: few
V gene: TRBV7-2
J gene: TRBJ2-7

CDR3 DNA: TGTGCCAGCTCGGCCAGGGTGAGAAACACCATATATTTT
CDR3 protein: CASSARVRNTIYF
D gene: .
clone size: .
V gene: TRBV7-6
J gene: TRBJ1-3

CDR3 DNA: TGTGCCACCAGCAGAGATAGGAGCGTCGGGGATAACACTGAAGCTTTCTTT
CDR3 protein: CATSRDRSVGDNTEAFF
D gene: .
clone size: .
V gene: TRBV15
J gene: TRBJ1-1

CDR3 DNA: TGCGCCAGCAGCCAAGGGAGGACAGGCACTAATGAAAAACTGTTTTTT
CDR3 protein: CASSQGRTGTNEKLFF
D gene: TRBD1
clone size: .
V gene: TRBV4-1
J gene: TRBJ1-4

CDR3 DNA: TGTGCCTCTACCGAGGGGGCGGGATCCTACGAGCAGTACTTC
CDR3 protein: CASTEGAGSYEQYF
D gene: .
clone size: .
V gene: TRBV19
J gene: TRBJ2-7

CDR3 DNA: TGTGCCAGCGGACCCCTAGCGGGAGTTTACGAGCAGTACTTC
CDR3 protein: CASGPLAGVYEQYF
D gene: TRBD2
clone size: once
V gene: TRBV27
J gene: TRBJ2-7

CDR3 DNA: TGTGCCAGTAGCAGTCTCCGGACAGGGGGCGCCCGACAGCCCCAGCATTTT
CDR3 protein: CASSSLRTGGARQPQHF
D gene: TRBD1
clone size: .
V gene: TRBV19
J gene: TRBJ1-5

CDR3 DNA: TGTGCCAGCAGTTTTCAGGGGGTAAGGAACACTGAAGCTTTCTTT
CDR3 protein: CASSFQGVRNTEAFF
D gene: TRBD1
clone size: .
V gene: TRBV27
J gene: TRBJ1-1

CDR3 DNA: TGTGCCAGCAGCCAAAGTAACCTACAGGTTTGGTACGAGCAGTACTTC
CDR3 protein: CASSQSNLQVWYEQYF
D gene: .
clone size: .
V gene: TRBV3-1/TRBV3-2
J gene: TRBJ2-7

CDR3 DNA: TGTGCCAGCAGTTCCCGGGACAGTTCACCCCTCCACTTT
CDR3 protein: CASSSRDSSPLHF
D gene: TRBD1
clone size: .
V gene: TRBV12-3/TRBV12-4
J gene: TRBJ1-6

CDR3 DNA: TGTGCCTGGTCTCCCCAGGGAGGGTTCTATGGCTACACCTTC
CDR3 protein: CAWSPQGGFYGYTF
D gene: .
clone size: .
V gene: TRBV30
J gene: TRBJ1-2

CDR3 DNA: TGTGCCAGCAGTCTTAACAGGGGAGATACGCAGTATTTT
CDR3 protein: CASSLNRGDTQYF
D gene: TRBD1
clone size: .
V gene: TRBV27
J gene: TRBJ2-3

CDR3 DNA: TGTGCCAGCAGCTTAGTCGGCGGGAGTTATGCAGATACGCAGTATTTT
CDR3 protein: CASSLVGGSYADTQYF
D gene: TRBD2
clone size: .
V gene: TRBV11-2
J gene: TRBJ2-3

CDR3 DNA: TGTGCCAGCAGCGCCGCTAGCGGACCCATCTCTGGTGAGCAGTACTTC
CDR3 protein: CASSAASGPISGEQYF
D gene: TRBD2
clone size: .
V gene: TRBV7-2
J gene: TRBJ2-7

CDR3 DNA: TGTGCCAGCAGCCCTCGGGGGGGGTTGATAGAGAACACTGAAGCTTTCTTT
CDR3 protein: CASSPRGGLIENTEAFF
D gene: .
clone size: .
V gene: TRBV9
J gene: TRBJ1-1

CDR3 DNA: TGTGCCAGCAGCGTAGAAGGCGGGAGGGCCGGAGAGCAGTACTTC
CDR3 protein: CASSVEGGRAGEQYF
D gene: TRBD2
clone size: .
V gene: TRBV9
J gene: TRBJ2-7

CDR3 DNA: TGCGCCAGCAGCTACCCCCCGGGGACTAGCGGGACCCAAGAGACCCAGTACTTC
CDR3 protein: CASSYPPGTSGTQETQYF
D gene: TRBD2
clone size: .
V gene: TRBV5-1
J gene: TRBJ2-5

CDR3 DNA: TGTGCCAGCAGTCCTAGCGGGGGGAATGAGCAGTTCTTC
CDR3 protein: CASSPSGGNEQFF
D gene: TRBD2
clone size: .
V gene: TRBV12-3/TRBV12-4
J gene: TRBJ2-1

CDR3 DNA: TGTGCCAGCAGCCCCCAACAGGGGTTAAGTTCACCCCTCCACTTT
CDR3 protein: CASSPQQGLSSPLHF
D gene: TRBD1
clone size: .
V gene: TRBV9
J gene: TRBJ1-6

CDR3 DNA: TGTGCCAGCAGCCAAGGTGGTCAGGGAAACTATGGCTACACCTTC
CDR3 protein: CASSQGGQGNYGYTF
D gene: .
clone size: few
V gene: TRBV3-1/TRBV3-2
J gene: TRBJ1-2

CDR3 DNA: TGTGCCAGCAGTAGGAGGCGGGGGGTCCTCCACTTT
CDR3 protein: CASSRRRGVLHF
D gene: .
clone size: few
V gene: TRBV5-6
J gene: TRBJ1-6

CDR3 DNA: TGTGCCAGCACAAGCGGGGGCTATGGCTACACCTTC
CDR3 protein: CASTSGGYGYTF
D gene: .
clone size: .
V gene: TRBV12-3/TRBV12-4
J gene: TRBJ1-2

CDR3 DNA: TGTGCCAGCAGCCGGGACAGGGGGTGGGATACGCAGTATTTT
CDR3 protein: CASSRDRGWDTQYF
D gene: TRBD1
clone size: .
V gene: TRBV27
J gene: TRBJ2-3